Listed below are T cell receptor beta chains from one sample, sequenced in a study of T cells in Graves' hyperthyroidism and ophthalmopathy. MiXCR, applied by TCRdb to the multiplex PCR reads, yields one record per CDR3 protein. The sample holds fewer than 650,000 distinct CDR3 sequences; approximately 48% are singletons and the top ten take 35% to 50%. Material: peripheral blood or thyroid tissue (not recorded which). These receptors all come from an adult woman with Graves' disease, either hyperthyroidism or ophthalmopathy (not recorded which). The CDR3 runs from the conserved cysteine through the conserved F or W.

v_gene,len,j_gene,CDR3aa
TRBV7-9,15,TRBJ1-2,CASSQSDGGNYGYTF
TRBV6-1,17,TRBJ1-6,CASSEGGAGSYNSPLHF
TRBV25-1,17,TRBJ2-6,CASSESYGGFGANVLTF
TRBV10-3,15,TRBJ2-2,CTISDPSGEHRELFF
TRBV7-9,13,TRBJ1-5,CASSLVGARPQHF
TRBV25-1,15,TRBJ2-5,CASSELGTYQETQYF
TRBV25-1,12,TRBJ2-5,CATARRVETQYF
TRBV15,13,TRBJ2-7,CATSRQGIYEQYF
TRBV5-6,15,TRBJ2-2,CASSLVTGGTGELFF
TRBV7-9,13,TRBJ2-7,CASTVGGFYEQYF
TRBV7-3,16,TRBJ1-1,CASSLTFQLRNTEAFF
TRBV2,13,TRBJ2-7,CASRGDTPYEQYF
TRBV20-1,16,TRBJ2-7,CSALDPGGGGGAEQYF
TRBV29-1,13,TRBJ1-1,CSTGQGMNTEAFF
TRBV29-1,11,TRBJ2-7,CSVGGPYEQYF
TRBV7-9,14,TRBJ1-3,CASSARASRNTIYF
TRBV3-1,13,TRBJ1-1,CASSQSYGTEAFF
TRBV27,14,TRBJ1-1,CASSSPLRNTEAFF
TRBV7-9,14,TRBJ1-1,CASSTLKGRNEAFF
TRBV18,14,TRBJ2-7,CASSPRDRAGEQYF